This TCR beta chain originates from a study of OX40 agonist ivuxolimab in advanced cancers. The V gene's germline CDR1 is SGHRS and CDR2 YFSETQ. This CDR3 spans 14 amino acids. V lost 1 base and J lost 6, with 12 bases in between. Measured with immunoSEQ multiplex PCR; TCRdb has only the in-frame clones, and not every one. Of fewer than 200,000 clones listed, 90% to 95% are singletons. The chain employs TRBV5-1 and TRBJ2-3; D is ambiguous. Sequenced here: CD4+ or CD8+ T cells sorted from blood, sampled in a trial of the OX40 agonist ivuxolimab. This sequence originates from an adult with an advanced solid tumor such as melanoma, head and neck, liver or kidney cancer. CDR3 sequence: CASSLPLPADTQYF. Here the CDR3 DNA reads TGCGCCAGCAGCTTGCCTCTGCCGGCGGATACGCAGTATTTT.